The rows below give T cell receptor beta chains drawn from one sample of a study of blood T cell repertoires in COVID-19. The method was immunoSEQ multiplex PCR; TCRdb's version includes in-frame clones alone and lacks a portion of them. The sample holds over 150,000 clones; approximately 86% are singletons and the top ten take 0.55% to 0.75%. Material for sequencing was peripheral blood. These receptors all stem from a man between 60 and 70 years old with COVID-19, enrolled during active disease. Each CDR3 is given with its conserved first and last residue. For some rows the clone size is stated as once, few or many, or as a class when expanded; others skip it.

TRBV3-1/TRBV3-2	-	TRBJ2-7	CASSHLAGGLYEQYF
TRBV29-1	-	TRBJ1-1	CSAAPGRENTEAFF
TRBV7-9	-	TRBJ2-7	CASTKGQVRDEQYF
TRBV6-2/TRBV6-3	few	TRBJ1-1	CASSKFLGGAEAFF
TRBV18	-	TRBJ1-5	CASSPGHKYQPQHF
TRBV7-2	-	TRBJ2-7	CASRTPGPMLEQYF
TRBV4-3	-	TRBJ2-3	CASSPEGAGTDTQYF
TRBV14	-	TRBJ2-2	CASSQFRGTGELFF
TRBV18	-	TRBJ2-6	CASSPLDRVASGANVLTF
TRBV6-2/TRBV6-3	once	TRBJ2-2	CASSYSGLAGGVGELFF
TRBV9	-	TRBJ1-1	CASSVGQGDMNTEAFF
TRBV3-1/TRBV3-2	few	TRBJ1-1	CASSPNLVMRNTEAFF
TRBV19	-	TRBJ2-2	CASSRTSGSKMGTGELFF
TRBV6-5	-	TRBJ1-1	CASSYRGRDTEAFF
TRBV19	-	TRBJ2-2	CASSIFEDSGELFF
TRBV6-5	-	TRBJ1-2	CASSSQGTGVDYGYTF
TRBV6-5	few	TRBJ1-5	CASSYSGASNQPQHF
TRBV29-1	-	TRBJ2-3	CSAKTRFLPDTQYF
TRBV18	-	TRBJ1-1	CASLESRNTEAFF
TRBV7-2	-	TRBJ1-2	CASSGDSLYGYTF
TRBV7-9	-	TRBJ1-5	CASSLTGGNQPQHF
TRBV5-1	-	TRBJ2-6	CASSFQISSGANVLTF
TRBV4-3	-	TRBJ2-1	CASSQETGVTYNEQFF
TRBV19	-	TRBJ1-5	CASSIGAGGQNQPQHF
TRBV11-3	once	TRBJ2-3	CASSLDGDPGGDTQYF
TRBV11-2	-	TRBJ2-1	CASSTNPGTKKTNEQFF
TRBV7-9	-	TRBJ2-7	CASSTGQIGAYEQYF
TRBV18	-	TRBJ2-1	CASSPGQGAWEQFF
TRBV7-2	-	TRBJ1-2	CASSLRQLPHSNYGYTF
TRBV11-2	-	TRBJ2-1	CASSLESRALNNEQFF
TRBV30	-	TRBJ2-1	CAWGLAGGNEQFF
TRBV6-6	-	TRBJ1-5	CASSRDRDQPQHF
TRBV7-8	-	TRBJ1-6	CASGRTYNSPLHF
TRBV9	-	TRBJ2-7	CASSPLPQGVYEQYF
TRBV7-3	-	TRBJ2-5	CASSPGQLQETQYF
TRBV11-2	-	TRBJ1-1	CASSLATEAFF
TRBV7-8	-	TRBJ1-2	CASRETGVGYGYTF
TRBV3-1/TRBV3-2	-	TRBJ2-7	CASSLRQGFGDEQYF
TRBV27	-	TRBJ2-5	CASSLSQQGGETQYF
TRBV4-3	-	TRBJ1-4	CASSQESRFLMGEKLFF
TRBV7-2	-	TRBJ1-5	CASSGRTGSNQPQHF